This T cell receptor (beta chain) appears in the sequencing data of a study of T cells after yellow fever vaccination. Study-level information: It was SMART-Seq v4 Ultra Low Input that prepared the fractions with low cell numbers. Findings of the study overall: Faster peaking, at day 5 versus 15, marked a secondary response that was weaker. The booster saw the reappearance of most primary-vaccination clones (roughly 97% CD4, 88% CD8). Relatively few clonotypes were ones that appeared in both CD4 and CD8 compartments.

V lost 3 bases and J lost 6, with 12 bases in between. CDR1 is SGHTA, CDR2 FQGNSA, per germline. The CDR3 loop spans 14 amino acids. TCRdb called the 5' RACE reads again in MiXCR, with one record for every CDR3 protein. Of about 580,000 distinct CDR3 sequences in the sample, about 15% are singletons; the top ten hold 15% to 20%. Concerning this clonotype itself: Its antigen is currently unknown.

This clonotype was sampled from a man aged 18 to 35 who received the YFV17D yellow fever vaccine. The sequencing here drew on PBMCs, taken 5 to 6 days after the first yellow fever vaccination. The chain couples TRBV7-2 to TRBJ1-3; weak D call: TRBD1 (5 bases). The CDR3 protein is CASSFDSSENTIYF. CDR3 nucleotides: TGTGCCAGCAGCTTTGACAGTTCGGAAAACACCATATATTTT.